This TCR beta chain is drawn from a study of blood T cells in healthy people across ages. Primed by a sample-barcoded 5' primer and a J-beta primer mix, a second PCR proceeded for roughly 6 to 12 cycles. At least 3 million CDR3-containing paired-end reads were obtained per sample. TCRdb recomputed calls from the 5' RACE reads with MiXCR, one row per CDR3 protein. The sample has fewer than 2,000,000 distinct CDR3 sequences, around 36% seen once. Study-level points and caveats: A strong correlation was seen between TCR beta diversity and naive T cell percentage. Unsorted PBMCs ruled out conclusive naive versus antigen-experienced comparison.

With 5 bases removed from V and 10 bases from J, the gap between germline ends came to 9 bases. This CDR3 region has 10 residues. Per germline, CDR1 DFQATT and CDR2 SNEGSKA (reference sequence). As to this clonotype: Its cognate antigen is unknown.

Donors were systemically healthy Caucasian individuals from Russia aged roughly 6 to 100 years. Sequencing input: blood. The clonotype was recovered from a woman aged 25 to 45 in good health. The chain links TRBV20-1 to TRBJ2-1; a weak D match, TRBD2 (5 bases). CDR3 nucleotide sequence: TGCAGTGCTTCTAAGCGGGAGCAGTTCTTC. Its protein is CSASKREQFF.